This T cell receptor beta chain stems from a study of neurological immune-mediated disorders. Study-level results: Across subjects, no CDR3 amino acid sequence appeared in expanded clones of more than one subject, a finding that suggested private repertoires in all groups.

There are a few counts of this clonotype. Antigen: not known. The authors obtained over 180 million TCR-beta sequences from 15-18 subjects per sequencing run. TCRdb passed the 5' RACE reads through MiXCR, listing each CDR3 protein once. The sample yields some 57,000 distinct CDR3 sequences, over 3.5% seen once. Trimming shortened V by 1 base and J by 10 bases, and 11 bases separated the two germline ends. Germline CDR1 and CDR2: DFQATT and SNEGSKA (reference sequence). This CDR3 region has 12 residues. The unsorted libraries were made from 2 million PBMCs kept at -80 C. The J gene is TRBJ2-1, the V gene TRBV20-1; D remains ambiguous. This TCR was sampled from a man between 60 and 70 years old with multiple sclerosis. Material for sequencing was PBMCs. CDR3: CSARATAPEQFF. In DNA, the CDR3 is TGCAGTGCTAGAGCGACTGCGCCAGAGCAGTTCTTC.